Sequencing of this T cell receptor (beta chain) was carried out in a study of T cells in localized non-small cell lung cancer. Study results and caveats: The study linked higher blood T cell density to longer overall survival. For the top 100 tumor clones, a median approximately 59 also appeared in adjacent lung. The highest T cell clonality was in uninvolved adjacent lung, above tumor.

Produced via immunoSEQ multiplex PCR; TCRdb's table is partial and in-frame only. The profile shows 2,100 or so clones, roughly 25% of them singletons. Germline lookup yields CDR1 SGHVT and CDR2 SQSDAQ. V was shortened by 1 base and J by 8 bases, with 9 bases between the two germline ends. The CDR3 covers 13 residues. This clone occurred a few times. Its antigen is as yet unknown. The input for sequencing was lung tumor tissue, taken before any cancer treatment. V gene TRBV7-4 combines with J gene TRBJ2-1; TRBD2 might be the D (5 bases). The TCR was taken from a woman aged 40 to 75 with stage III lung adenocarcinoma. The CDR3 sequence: CASSLEGAYEQFF. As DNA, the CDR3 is TGTGCCAGCAGCTTAGAGGGAGCGTATGAGCAGTTCTTC.